This T cell receptor beta chain was sequenced in a study of CD8 T cells in Susac syndrome. Study background: Patients with Susac syndrome were therapy-naive, on corticosteroids, or on intravenous immunoglobulin alone at blood draw.

Roughly 0.45 to 1 ug RNA was reverse transcribed with random hexamers. An immunoSEQ multiplex PCR generated amplified TCR beta CDR3 products spanning 54 Vbeta and 13 Jbeta. A single record per CDR3 protein comes from TCRdb applying MiXCR to the immunoSEQ multiplex PCR reads. The sample contains about 150,000 distinct CDR3 sequences, 95% of which appear only once. This clonotype was picked up one time. Patients with Susac syndrome met the recently defined diagnostic criteria for definite or probable disease. TEMRA cells were enriched by FACS, while CD8+ and CD4+ T cells were obtained through a negative isolation that was performed magnetically. The length of the CDR3 is 14 residues. Trimming removed 6 bases from V and 5 bases from J; junction bases left unmatched: 5. Germline CDR1 is SNHLY and CDR2 is FYNNEI.

The source material was CD4+ T cells from PBMCs. This clonotype was sampled from a human donor with Susac syndrome. The V and J genes are TRBV2 and TRBJ1-2; 11 bases are a match to TRBD1. CDR3 loop: CASSGQGARYGYTF. As DNA, the CDR3 is TGTGCCAGCAGCGGACAGGGGGCGCGATATGGCTACACCTTC.